What follows are 13 T cell receptor beta chains derived from one specimen sequenced in a study of T cell repertoires in cytomegalovirus infection. TCRdb reprocessed the reads via MiXCR and lists one record per CDR3 protein. The table records fewer than 200,000 distinct CDR3 sequences, around an eighth of them present only once. Sequencing was carried out using PBMCs. The receptors were gathered from a human donor in good health (CMV status not recorded). Some clones in this sample may be carry-over from other donors' samples.

The V gene is TRBV11-1, the J gene TRBJ1-1; no clear D gene. V was cut by 4 bases and J by 1 base, with 10 bases left in between. Germline V gene data show CDR1 as SGHAT and CDR2 as FQDESV (reference sequence). The CDR3 extends over 14 amino acids. Written as DNA, the CDR3 is TGTGCCAGCAGCTCAACGCAGAAGAACACTGAAGCTTTCTTT. It codes for CASSSTQKNTEAFF. The full variable domain, rest sourced from reference TRBV11-1 and TRBJ1-1, is EAEVAQSPRYKITEKSQAVAFWCDPISGHATLYWYRQILGQGPELLVQFQDESVVDDSQLPKDRFSAERLKGVDSTLKIQPAELGDSAMYLCASSSTQKNTEAFFGQGTRLTVV.

Many counts were recorded for this clonotype. The J gene is TRBJ2-1, the V gene TRBV5-1, with unresolved D. In germline, CDR1 is SGHRS, CDR2 YFSETQ. There are 15 residues in the CDR3. V was trimmed by 4 bases and J by 10 bases, leaving 21 bases between them. For the CDR3, the DNA is TGCGCCAGCAGCGATGCCCCGGACCTGACGGCCGAGCAGTTCTTC. This translates into CASSDAPDLTAEQFF.

This clonotype was observed a handful of times. This rearrangement joins TRBV14 to TRBJ2-6; D is uncertain. The CDR3 extends over 15 amino acids. CDR1 SGHDN and CDR2 FVKESK come from the germline V gene. Trimming removed 3 bases at V and 1 base at J, with 7 bases between. The CDR3 loop reads CASSHHGSGANVLTF. The CDR3 DNA reads TGTGCCAGCAGCCACCATGGTTCTGGGGCCAACGTCCTGACTTTC.

This rearrangement joins TRBV2 to TRBJ1-4, with D perhaps TRBD1 (5 bases). This CDR3 region has 12 residues. From germline, CDR1 is SNHLY and CDR2 FYNNEI. The V end lost 7 bases, the J end lost 12 bases, and 15 bases lay between the germline ends. The CDR3 spells CASKAGREELFF. The CDR3 bases are TGTGCCAGCAAGGCAGGGCGGGAGGAACTGTTTTTT.

This clonotype was observed a few times. The V and J genes are TRBV29-1 and TRBJ2-1, with 9 positions matching TRBD1. The junction had 9 bases not matched to a gene; V was cut back by 5 bases and J by 10 bases. Germline loops: CDR1 SQVTM, CDR2 ANQGSEA. The CDR3 length is 13 residues. Here the CDR3 reads CSVRGQGPREQFF. The CDR3 DNA reads TGCAGCGTTCGGGGACAGGGTCCAAGGGAGCAGTTCTTC.

This rearrangement joins TRBV5-5 to TRBJ2-1; 10 bases map to TRBD2. The CDR3 runs to 15 residues. Trimming cost V 2 bases and J 6 bases; bases outside gene matches: 5. Germline V gives CDR1 SGHKS, CDR2 YYEKEE (reference sequence). CDR3 region: CASSLRTSGGNEQFF. Here the CDR3 DNA reads TGTGCCAGCAGCTTACGGACTAGCGGTGGCAATGAGCAGTTCTTC. Using reference TRBV5-5 and TRBJ2-1 for the parts outside the CDR3, the full variable domain is DAGVTQSPTHLIKTRGQQVTLRCSPISGHKSVSWYQQVLGQGPQFIFQYYEKEERGRGNFPDRFSARQFPNYSSELNVNALLLGDSALYLCASSLRTSGGNEQFFGPGTRLTVL.

V and J are TRBV10-2 and TRBJ1-5; no reliable D call. CDR1 is WSHSY, CDR2 SAAADI, per germline. Trimming took off 1 base at V and 4 bases at J, with 8 bases between the two ends. CDR3 length equals 14 residues. CDR3 DNA: TGCGCCAGCAGTGAGTACAGTCCAAATCAGCCCCAGCATTTT. Translating it yields CASSEYSPNQPQHF.

The V and J genes are TRBV28 and TRBJ1-4, with D hard to call. Germline CDR1 reads MDHEN; CDR2 reads SYDVKM. This CDR3 is 13 amino acids long. Between the trimmed V and J ends, which lost 8 bases and 8 bases, there was a span of 15 bases. In nucleotides, the CDR3 is TGTGCCAGCCTGTCCATGGATCTGGAAAAACTGTTTTTT. It translates to CASLSMDLEKLFF.

The rearrangement joins TRBV6-2 or TRBV6-3 to TRBJ2-1; D is unclear. Trimming shortened V by 2 bases and J by 6 bases, and 11 bases separated the two germline ends. The CDR3 contains 14 residues. Germline V lookup: CDR1 MNHEY, CDR2 SVGEGT. CDR3 region: CASSYGPNLNEQFF. CDR3 bases: TGTGCCAGCAGTTACGGACCAAACCTCAATGAGCAGTTCTTC.

The chain uses TRBV5-4 and TRBJ1-2, with D perhaps matching TRBD1 (6 bases). V lost 3 bases and J 0 bases, leaving 15 bases between the germline ends. Germline CDR1 is SGHNT and CDR2 is YYREEE (reference sequence). The CDR3 consists of 16 residues. The CDR3 reads CASSSGGMTANYGYTF. The CDR3 nucleotides are TGTGCCAGCAGCTCTGGGGGCATGACAGCTAACTATGGCTACACCTTC.

This clonotype was observed a handful of times. The J gene is TRBJ2-6, the V gene TRBV30, with D hard to call. The CDR3 totals 13 residues. Germline values: CDR1 GTSNPN, CDR2 SVGIG (reference sequence). The ends were cut back, 1 base at V and 2 bases at J, with 3 bases in the middle. CDR3 in amino acids: CAWSGTGANVLTF. CDR3 nucleotide sequence: TGTGCCTGGAGTGGGACTGGGGCCAACGTCCTGACTTTC.

This clonotype was detected many times. This rearrangement joins TRBV12-3 or TRBV12-4 to TRBJ2-3; D unresolved. This CDR3 comprises 12 residues. Trimming removed 6 bases from V and 5 bases from J, with 9 bases in between. The CDR3 here is CASSFHGDTQYF. DNA of the CDR3: TGTGCCAGCAGCTTTCACGGAGATACGCAGTATTTT.

V usage is TRBV10-3 and J usage is TRBJ2-3; possibly TRBD2 for D (6 bases). The CDR3 sequence is 13 residues long. The germline CDR1 and CDR2 sequences are ENHRY and SYGVKD. CDR3 in amino acids: CAHRDSYTDTQYF. The CDR3 bases are TGTGCTCATAGGGACTCCTACACAGATACGCAGTATTTT.